This T cell receptor (beta chain) appears in the sequencing data of a study of blood T cell repertoires in COVID-19. V trimming: 5 bases; J trimming: 0 bases; junction bases outside the gene matches: 7. The CDR3 length is 15 residues. Germline V gene data show CDR1 as PRHDT and CDR2 as FYEKMQ (reference sequence). Sequenced by immunoSEQ multiplex PCR; TCRdb stores in-frame clones only, minus some. This sample has some 34,000 clones, with 75% to 90% found just once. Specimen: peripheral blood. This clonotype was obtained from a human donor in a cohort sampled during active COVID-19. The gene calls are TRBV13 and TRBJ2-7, with 7 bases matching TRBD2. CDR3 in DNA: TGTGCCAGCAGCATCCCTAGCGGTAGCTCCTACGAGCAGTACTTC. Protein sequence: CASSIPSGSSYEQYF. The complete variable domain, with remaining parts taken from reference TRBV13 and TRBJ2-7, reads AAGVIQSPRHLIKEKRETATLKCYPIPRHDTVYWYQQGPGQDPQFLISFYEKMQSDKGSIPDRFSAQQFSDYHSELNMSSLELGDSALYFCASSIPSGSSYEQYFGPGTRLTVT.